Below are 5 T cell receptor beta chains sequenced from a single sample in a study of blood T cell repertoires in COVID-19. Clones were read by immunoSEQ multiplex PCR, and TCRdb kept only the in-frame ones, dropping some. The sample lists 200,000 or so clones; approximately 85% were seen once. Sequencing was carried out using peripheral blood. The receptors here all came from a woman in her seventies with active or convalescent COVID-19.

The rearrangement links TRBV11-2 to TRBJ2-1; 9 bases are a match to TRBD2. V shed 1 base and J 4 bases; nucleotides not matched to a gene: 2. The CDR3 length is 15 residues. CDR1 is SGHAT and CDR2 is FQNNGV in the germline V gene. The CDR3 protein is CASSLGGRGYNEQFF. Here the CDR3 DNA reads TGTGCCAGCAGCTTAGGCGGGAGGGGTTACAATGAGCAGTTCTTC. The full variable domain, its missing parts supplied by reference TRBV11-2 and TRBJ2-1, is EAGVAQSPRYKIIEKRQSVAFWCNPISGHATLYWYQQILGQGPKLLIQFQNNGVVDDSQLPKDRFSAERLKGVDSTLKIQPAKLEDSAVYLCASSLGGRGYNEQFFGPGTRLTVL.

This chain links TRBV11-2 with TRBJ1-4; 11 bases line up with TRBD1. Unmatched junction bases numbered 5, after V lost 0 bases and J lost 8 bases. The CDR3 consists of 16 residues. CDR1 and CDR2 (germline): SGHAT, FQNNGV. In DNA form, the CDR3 reads TGTGCCAGCAGCTTAGATGGGGGACAGGGGGGCGAAAAACTGTTTTTT. It translates to CASSLDGGQGGEKLFF.

V usage is TRBV3-1 (or the pseudogene TRBV3-2) and J usage is TRBJ2-3; D is undetermined. Trimming shortened V by 2 bases and J by 7 bases, and 7 bases separated the two germline ends. CDR1 LGHDT and CDR2 YNNKEL come from the germline V gene (reference sequence). The CDR3 totals 12 residues. CDR3 nucleotides: TGTGCCAGCAGCCAATATCTACATACGCAGTATTTT. Amino acids: CASSQYLHTQYF.

The chain is built from TRBV28 and TRBJ1-2; D might be TRBD1 (5 bases). The germline V gene has CDR1 MDHEN and CDR2 SYDVKM. The CDR3 runs to 15 residues. The ends were cut back, 5 bases at V and 1 base at J, with 14 bases in the middle. DNA for the CDR3: TGTGCCAGCAGTCCGGTCGGGGGGATTAACTATGGCTACACCTTC. It yields the protein CASSPVGGINYGYTF.

This chain uses TRBV27 with TRBJ2-3, with 7 positions matching TRBD2. The CDR3 is 15 amino acids. CDR1 is MNHEY, CDR2 SMNVEV, per germline (reference sequence). J gave up 6 bases and V 3 bases, and 9 bases lay outside the gene matches. The CDR3 sequence is CASSLAGVMGDTQYF. CDR3 sequence (DNA): TGTGCCAGCAGTTTGGCGGGAGTCATGGGGGATACGCAGTATTTT.